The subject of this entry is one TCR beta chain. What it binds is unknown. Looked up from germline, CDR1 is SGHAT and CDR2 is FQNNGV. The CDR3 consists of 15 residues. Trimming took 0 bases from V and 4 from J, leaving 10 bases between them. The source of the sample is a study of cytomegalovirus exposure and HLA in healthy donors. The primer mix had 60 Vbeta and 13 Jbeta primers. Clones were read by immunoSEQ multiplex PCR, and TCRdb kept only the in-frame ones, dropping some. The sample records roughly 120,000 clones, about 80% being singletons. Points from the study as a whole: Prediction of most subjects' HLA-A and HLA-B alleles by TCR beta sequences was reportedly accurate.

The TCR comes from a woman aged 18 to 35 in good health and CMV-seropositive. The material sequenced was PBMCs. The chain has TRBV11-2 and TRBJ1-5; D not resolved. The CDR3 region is CASSLEGRLNQPQHF. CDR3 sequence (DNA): TGTGCCAGCAGCTTAGAGGGCAGACTAAATCAGCCCCAGCATTTT.